This T cell receptor (beta chain) comes out of a study of shared clonotypes between healthy human individuals. For the study at large: Donors were a couple of women and a few men aged 18 to 49. Whole-study results and caveats: Naive subsets generally had larger estimated richness than memory subsets. Around 5% of naive CD4 clonotypes were common to several donors.

Note on this clone: Its antigen is not identified.

The protocol was immunoSEQ multiplex PCR, while the TCRdb copy is restricted to in-frame clones and leaves out a portion. The sample holds some 1,600,000 clones, roughly 98% seen once. The CDR3 is 15 residues long. The V and J ends lost 1 base and 8 bases, in that order; junction bases with no gene match: 8. Germline V lookup: CDR1 MDHEN, CDR2 SYDVKM. The sample taken for sequencing was naive CD4+ T cells sorted from blood. The sample's subset: CD45RA+ positively selected. The V and J genes are TRBV28 and TRBJ2-1; the match to TRBD1 covers 7 bases. This receptor was obtained from a man aged 30-40 years in good health. DNA for the CDR3: TGTGCCAGCAGTTTATTGTACAGGGGTGTGGATGAGCAGTTCTTC. As protein: CASSLLYRGVDEQFF.